This passage covers 3 T cell receptor beta chains from one sample sequenced in a study of cytomegalovirus exposure and HLA in healthy donors. Researchers ran the PCR with 60 Vbeta and 13 Jbeta primers. TCRdb's table, derived via immunoSEQ multiplex PCR, lists solely in-frame clones and lacks some. This repertoire shows 130,000 or so clones, just under 90% found once; its top ten account for roughly 5.2%. Sequencing was carried out using PBMCs. Receptors were obtained from a woman under 40 in good health and CMV-seronegative.

The chain has TRBV4-3 and TRBJ2-1; 9 positions match TRBD2. This CDR3 contains 16 residues. Germline V gene sequence: CDR1 LGHNA, CDR2 YSLEER. The V and J ends lost 1 base and 3 bases, in that order; junction bases with no gene match: 4. The CDR3 sequence is CASSQVQTSGYNEQFF. CDR3 nucleotides: TGCGCCAGCAGCCAAGTTCAGACTAGCGGCTACAATGAGCAGTTCTTC.

The chain joins TRBV28 to TRBJ1-2; 11 bases map to TRBD1. Per germline, CDR1 MDHEN and CDR2 SYDVKM. The CDR3 has 15 amino acids. V gave up 3 bases and J gave up 7 bases; unmatched junction bases: 7. The chain's CDR3 is CASSLWDRGVGGYTF. DNA for the CDR3: TGTGCCAGCAGTTTGTGGGACAGGGGGGTGGGTGGCTACACCTTC.

This clone appeared a single time. This chain connects TRBV2 to TRBJ2-7, with D possibly TRBD2 on 7 matching bases. This CDR3 spans 15 amino acids. Trimming left V 6 bases short and J 7 bases short, with 22 bases between. CDR1 and CDR2 from the germline V gene are SNHLY and FYNNEI. The CDR3 here is CASSSLTGGVGEQYF. The CDR3 DNA reads TGTGCCAGCAGCTCCTTGACGGGGGGCGTTGGGGAGCAGTACTTC.